These T cell receptor beta chains were read from a single sample in a study of PD-L1 blockade in urothelial cancer. The data were produced by immunoSEQ multiplex PCR, yet TCRdb's version contains in-frame clones alone and is incomplete. The sample has about 63,000 clones; roughly 81% are singletons. The material was PBMCs, obtained around atezolizumab (anti-PD-L1) treatment. These receptors were collected from a man in his 70s with urothelial cancer. CDR3s include the opening cysteine and the closing phenylalanine or tryptophan. D genes are given only for firm matches. Not all rows give a size; the values are once, few, many and, for expanded clones, a class.

j_call: TRBJ2-6; v_call: TRBV6-1; d_call: .; clone_size: once; cdr3_nt: TGTGCCAGCAGTCTAGTTTCTGGGGCCAACGTCCTGACTTTC; cdr3_aa: CASSLVSGANVLTF
j_call: TRBJ1-3; v_call: TRBV5-1; d_call: .; clone_size: few; cdr3_nt: TGCGCCAGCAGCACCCTGCCAGGGTCAGGAGACACCATATATTTT; cdr3_aa: CASSTLPGSGDTIYF
j_call: TRBJ2-2; v_call: TRBV5-1; d_call: TRBD1; clone_size: once; cdr3_nt: TGCGCCAGCAGCTCCGGGACAGGGGCTAGGTATGCCGGGGAGCTGTTTTTT; cdr3_aa: CASSSGTGARYAGELFF
j_call: TRBJ2-7; v_call: TRBV11-3; d_call: .; clone_size: .; cdr3_nt: TGTGCCAGCAGCTTGAAAGGGGACGAGCAGTACTTC; cdr3_aa: CASSLKGDEQYF
j_call: TRBJ1-2; v_call: TRBV15; d_call: .; clone_size: .; cdr3_nt: TGTGCCACCAGCAGGCTAAATGCAGGGGAAGGCTACACCTTC; cdr3_aa: CATSRLNAGEGYTF
j_call: TRBJ1-5; v_call: TRBV11-2; d_call: TRBD1; clone_size: .; cdr3_nt: TGTGCCAGCAGCCAAGACAGGGGGCAGCAGCCCCAGCATTTT; cdr3_aa: CASSQDRGQQPQHF
j_call: TRBJ2-1; v_call: TRBV27; d_call: .; clone_size: .; cdr3_nt: TGTGCCAGCAGTTTAGTCTTCGGGGGCTACAATGAGCAGTTCTTC; cdr3_aa: CASSLVFGGYNEQFF
j_call: TRBJ2-7; v_call: TRBV19; d_call: TRBD1; clone_size: few; cdr3_nt: TGTGCCAGTACTGGCGGACCGACAGGGCTGTACTTC; cdr3_aa: CASTGGPTGLYF
j_call: TRBJ2-7; v_call: TRBV29-1; d_call: .; clone_size: .; cdr3_nt: TGCAGCGTTAAACAAAACCCCAGGGGCGACTACGAGCAGTACTTC; cdr3_aa: CSVKQNPRGDYEQYF
j_call: TRBJ2-7; v_call: TRBV7-2; d_call: TRBD2; clone_size: few; cdr3_nt: TGTGCCAGCAGCTTGCGGGGGAACCACGAGCAGTACTTC; cdr3_aa: CASSLRGNHEQYF
j_call: TRBJ2-5; v_call: TRBV29-1; d_call: .; clone_size: .; cdr3_nt: TGCAGCGTTGAAGAAGGGGACACAGAGACCCAGTACTTC; cdr3_aa: CSVEEGDTETQYF
j_call: TRBJ2-3; v_call: TRBV5-5; d_call: .; clone_size: .; cdr3_nt: TGTGCCAGCAGCTTCCAGGGGAGCACAGATACGCAGTATTTT; cdr3_aa: CASSFQGSTDTQYF
j_call: TRBJ1-1; v_call: TRBV7-6; d_call: .; clone_size: .; cdr3_nt: TGTGCCAGCAGCTTAGCGGACAGAAACACTGAAGCTTTCTTT; cdr3_aa: CASSLADRNTEAFF
j_call: TRBJ1-4; v_call: TRBV19; d_call: .; clone_size: .; cdr3_nt: TGTGCCACCTACAGGGTCTGGGAAAAACTGTTTTTT; cdr3_aa: CATYRVWEKLFF
j_call: TRBJ1-5; v_call: TRBV6-1; d_call: .; clone_size: .; cdr3_nt: TGTGCCGACGAGGGAGATTATAGCAATCAGCCCCAGCATTTT; cdr3_aa: CADEGDYSNQPQHF
j_call: TRBJ2-7; v_call: TRBV5-8; d_call: TRBD1; clone_size: .; cdr3_nt: TGTGCCAGCAGCTTGGGACAGGGAGAGCAGTACTTC; cdr3_aa: CASSLGQGEQYF
j_call: TRBJ2-2; v_call: TRBV7-3; d_call: TRBD1; clone_size: .; cdr3_nt: TGTGCCAGCAGCAGGACAGGAAACACCGGGGAGCTGTTTTTT; cdr3_aa: CASSRTGNTGELFF